One sample yielded the 30 T cell receptor beta chains listed below, sequenced in a study of blood T cell repertoires in COVID-19. Generated by immunoSEQ multiplex PCR, the TCRdb table keeps only in-frame clones and is missing some. The sample carries tens of thousands of clones, around 81% recorded once. The sequencing input was peripheral blood. These receptor sequences come from a man aged 60 to 69 with acute or convalescent COVID-19.

J is TRBJ2-1 and V is TRBV7-2, with 8 bases matching TRBD2. CDR1 is SGHTA and CDR2 is FQGNSA in the germline V gene. The CDR3 totals 15 residues. V was clipped by 3 bases and J by 3 bases; unmatched bases: 4. CDR3 loop: CASSFGSGGYNEQFF. CDR3 coding DNA: TGTGCCAGCAGCTTTGGGAGCGGGGGCTACAATGAGCAGTTCTTC.

This clone was counted a single time. The J gene is TRBJ1-1, the V gene TRBV7-6; TRBD1 might be the D (6 bases). Germline CDR1 SGHVS, CDR2 FNYEAQ. The V end lost 2 bases, the J end lost 1 base, and 8 bases lay between the germline ends. The length of the CDR3 is 14 residues. The CDR3 coding sequence is TGTGCCAGCAGCTTAATGACAGGGAACACTGAAGCTTTCTTT. This translates into CASSLMTGNTEAFF.

The chain has TRBV5-1 and TRBJ2-7, with D tentatively TRBD1 (6 bases). Trimming took 0 bases from V and 2 from J, leaving 12 bases between them. The germline V gene encodes CDR1 SGHRS and CDR2 YFSETQ. There are 15 residues in the CDR3. The CDR3 protein is CASSLGGGPTYEQYF. The CDR3 coding sequence is TGCGCCAGCAGCTTGGGTGGGGGCCCCACCTACGAGCAGTACTTC.

A single count supports this clone. V and J are TRBV15 and TRBJ2-7; 7 bases match TRBD1. V was pared by 0 bases and J by 3 bases, with 11 bases of the junction left unmatched. This CDR3 comprises 17 residues. Germline assignment: CDR1 LNHNV and CDR2 YYDKDF (reference sequence). Here the CDR3 DNA reads TGTGCCACCAGCAGAGAAAAAACCGGGACAGCTGGCTACGAGCAGTACTTC. Translating gives CATSREKTGTAGYEQYF.

This CDR3 is CASTKGTSGGVSSGEQFF. DNA of the CDR3: TGTGCCAGCACCAAGGGGACTAGCGGGGGGGTCTCAAGTGGTGAGCAGTTCTTC. This chain links TRBV7-2 with TRBJ2-1; 16 bases fit TRBD2. The CDR3 is 18 residues long. V lost 7 bases and J lost 9; bases outside the gene matches: 15. Germline V gene data show CDR1 as SGHTA and CDR2 as FQGNSA.

This chain joins TRBV14 and TRBJ1-1; no reliable D call. The CDR3 sequence is 16 residues long. Germline CDR1 SGHDN, CDR2 FVKESK. V lost 4 bases, J lost 5 bases, and 20 bases lay in between. This CDR3 is CASSLSAGGRGTEAFF. CDR3 sequence (DNA): TGTGCCAGCAGCCTGTCAGCCGGCGGGCGCGGAACTGAAGCTTTCTTT.

The chain links TRBV11-2 to TRBJ2-5, with 8 bases fitting TRBD2. CDR1 and CDR2 (germline): SGHAT, FQNNGV. The CDR3 consists of 16 residues. V was clipped by 3 bases and J by 5 bases; unmatched bases: 11. The CDR3 here is CASSFLAGGSPETQYF. The CDR3 coding sequence is TGTGCCAGCAGCTTTTTGGCGGGGGGCTCCCCGGAGACCCAGTACTTC. Full variable domain (missing parts from reference TRBV11-2 and TRBJ2-5): EAGVAQSPRYKIIEKRQSVAFWCNPISGHATLYWYQQILGQGPKLLIQFQNNGVVDDSQLPKDRFSAERLKGVDSTLKIQPAKLEDSAVYLCASSFLAGGSPETQYFGPGTRLLVL.

The CDR3 DNA is TGTGCCATCAGTGAATCTAGTGACGAGCAGTACTTC. Its translation is CAISESSDEQYF. The chain uses TRBV10-3 and TRBJ2-7; D uncertain. The CDR3 runs to 12 residues. Germline values: CDR1 ENHRY, CDR2 SYGVKD. V lost 3 bases, J lost 5 bases, and 8 bases lay in between.

The V gene is TRBV6-5, the J gene TRBJ2-7; TRBD1 aligns across 10 bases. The CDR3 extends over 14 amino acids. The V segment lost 6 bases and the J segment 4 bases; nucleotides outside the gene matches: 6. Germline values: CDR1 MNHEY, CDR2 SVGAGI. The DNA for the CDR3 is TGTGCCAGCAGAGCGGACAGGGGGTTATACGAGCAGTACTTC. It translates to CASRADRGLYEQYF.

The chain has TRBV27 and TRBJ1-1; possible D gene TRBD1, 6 bases. Between the trimmed V and J ends, which lost 5 bases and 3 bases, there was a span of 13 bases. Germline V gene lookup returns CDR1 MNHEY and CDR2 SMNVEV (reference sequence). This CDR3 spans 14 amino acids. The DNA for the CDR3 is TGTGCCAGCAGTCAGGGGAGTAGGGACACTGAAGCTTTCTTT. Translation gives CASSQGSRDTEAFF.

The genes are TRBV19 and TRBJ2-6; tentatively, D is TRBD2 (5 bases). This CDR3 is built from 14 residues. With 8 bases removed from V and 1 base from J, the gap between germline ends came to 9 bases. The germline CDR1 and CDR2 sequences are LNHDA and SQIVND (reference sequence). In DNA form, the CDR3 reads TGTGCCAGTTCCAGACTATCTGGGGCCAACGTCCTGACTTTC. Encoded protein: CASSRLSGANVLTF.

Here the CDR3 DNA reads TGTGCCAGTAGCCTTTTCACCGGGGAGCTGTTTTTT. Protein: CASSLFTGELFF. The rearrangement joins TRBV19 to TRBJ2-2; no definite D call. This CDR3 has 12 amino acids. Germline CDR1 LNHDA, CDR2 SQIVND (reference sequence). The germline V and J ends were trimmed by 6 bases and 4 bases, with 6 bases remaining between them.

V and J are TRBV10-3 and TRBJ1-6; TRBD1 aligns across 11 bases. This CDR3 has 17 amino acids. Germline CDR1 and CDR2: ENHRY and SYGVKD. Germline trimming cut 3 bases from V and 4 bases from J; bases unmatched to any gene: 5. CDR3 DNA sequence: TGTGCCATCAGTGACCAGGGGACAGGGGGTTATAATTCACCCCTCCACTTT. It is translated as CAISDQGTGGYNSPLHF.

The rearrangement links TRBV7-2 to TRBJ2-2; 7 bases match TRBD1. This CDR3 region has 14 residues. Trimming removed 11 bases from V and 2 bases from J; junction bases left unmatched: 8. The germline V gene has CDR1 SGHTA and CDR2 FQGNSA. CDR3 loop: CAAGTDINTGELFF. CDR3 in DNA: TGTGCCGCCGGGACAGACATCAACACCGGGGAGCTGTTTTTT.

In its sample, this clone was seen a few times. This rearrangement joins TRBV3-1 (or the pseudogene TRBV3-2) to TRBJ2-2; TRBD1 is a possible D gene (6 bases). The germline V and J ends were trimmed by 5 bases and 8 bases, with 12 bases remaining between them. The CDR3 has 13 residues. Germline lookup yields CDR1 LGHDT and CDR2 YNNKEL (reference sequence). CDR3 sequence: CASSFLDRGELFF. CDR3 DNA sequence: TGTGCCAGCAGCTTCTTGGACAGAGGGGAGCTGTTTTTT.

This chain uses TRBV2 with TRBJ1-2; 7 bases line up with TRBD1. The CDR3 is made up of 13 amino acids. V lost 7 bases, J lost 2 bases, and 4 bases stayed unmatched. The germline V gene has CDR1 SNHLY and CDR2 FYNNEI. DNA of the CDR3: TGTGCCAGCACCTTACAGGGGAACTATGGCTACACCTTC. Its protein is CASTLQGNYGYTF.

This clone came up once. V gene TRBV2 combines with J gene TRBJ2-3, with 9 bases aligning to TRBD2. Looked up from germline, CDR1 is SNHLY and CDR2 is FYNNEI. This CDR3 spans 15 amino acids. Losses at the gene ends were 5 bases for V and 4 bases for J; bases not matched to a gene: 7. The CDR3 bases are TGTGCCAGCAGTATCCAGGGCGGGGGGGCAGATACGCAGTATTTT. It translates to CASSIQGGGADTQYF. The entire variable domain, with the rest obtained from reference TRBV2 and TRBJ2-3, is as follows: EPEVTQTPSHQVTQMGQEVILRCVPISNHLYFYWYRQILGQKVEFLVSFYNNEISEKSEIFDDQFSVERPDGSNFTLKIRSTKLEDSAMYFCASSIQGGGADTQYFGPGTRLTVL.

The chain uses TRBV9 and TRBJ2-3, with 13 bases fitting TRBD2. The CDR3 contains 15 residues. Germline CDR1 reads SGDLS; CDR2 reads YYNGEE. V lost 6 bases and J lost 6; bases outside the gene matches: 7. CDR3 coding DNA: TGTGCCAGCAACTCCGGACTAGCGGGGGTGGATACGCAGTATTTT. This encodes CASNSGLAGVDTQYF.

The gene calls are TRBV27 and TRBJ2-7; no definite D call. The CDR3 is made up of 13 amino acids. Germline CDR1 and CDR2: MNHEY and SMNVEV (reference sequence). The V gene lost 3 bases and the J gene lost 3 bases, with 9 bases spanning the gap. CDR3 coding DNA: TGTGCCAGCAGTTTCGGAACAGACTACGAGCAGTACTTC. Translation gives CASSFGTDYEQYF.

This rearrangement joins TRBV6-5 to TRBJ1-4, with TRBD1 as a possible D gene (6 bases). The CDR3 covers 15 residues. The V end was cut by 7 bases, the J end by 8 bases, with 20 bases between. Germline lookup yields CDR1 MNHEY and CDR2 SVGAGI. CDR3 sequence (DNA): TGTGCCAGCAAGCTGGCTTCAGGGGAGGGCGAAAAACTGTTTTTT. Translating gives CASKLASGEGEKLFF.

This rearrangement joins TRBV5-1 to TRBJ2-2; no definite D call. Germline V gene data show CDR1 as SGHRS and CDR2 as YFSETQ. The CDR3 sequence is 15 residues long. V lost 0 bases, J lost 3 bases, and 9 bases lay in between. The CDR3 loop reads CASSLAVVDTGELFF. CDR3 nucleotide sequence: TGCGCCAGCAGCTTGGCTGTAGTAGACACCGGGGAGCTGTTTTTT.

This chain joins TRBV7-9 and TRBJ2-5; 7 nucleotides align to TRBD1. The trim removed 2 bases at V and 4 bases at J, leaving 4 bases unmatched. Germline CDR1 is SEHNR and CDR2 is FQNEAQ (reference sequence). The CDR3 consists of 14 residues. The CDR3 loop reads CASSLLQGRETQYF. The CDR3 coding sequence is TGTGCCAGCAGCTTACTACAGGGGAGAGAGACCCAGTACTTC. The variable domain in full, completed from reference TRBV7-9 and TRBJ2-5, reads DTGVSQNPRHKITKRGQNVTFRCDPISEHNRLYWYRQTLGQGPEFLTYFQNEAQLEKSRLLSDRFSAERPKGSFSTLEIQRTEQGDSAMYLCASSLLQGRETQYFGPGTRLLVL.

This clone was seen just once. The chain carries TRBV30 and TRBJ2-1; 10 bases fit TRBD2. The CDR3 is made up of 14 amino acids. Trimming cost V 5 bases and J 8 bases; bases outside gene matches: 9. In germline, CDR1 is GTSNPN, CDR2 SVGIG (reference sequence). The CDR3 is CAWVAGGVRDEQFF. DNA of the CDR3: TGTGCCTGGGTAGCGGGGGGAGTTAGGGATGAGCAGTTCTTC.

This clone was observed a handful of times. The rearrangement links TRBV4-2 to TRBJ2-6; D is uncertain. CDR3 length: 14 amino acids. Germline CDR1 reads LGHNA; CDR2 reads YNFKEQ. The V end was cut by 4 bases, the J end by 3 bases, with 7 bases between. This CDR3 reads CASSPLSGANVLTF. The CDR3 DNA reads TGTGCCAGCAGCCCGTTGAGTGGGGCCAACGTCCTGACTTTC.

V usage is TRBV9 and J usage is TRBJ2-3, with D maybe TRBD2 (7 bases). This CDR3 has 17 residues. Trimming took 0 bases from V and 2 from J, leaving 16 bases between them. CDR1 and CDR2 from the germline V gene are SGDLS and YYNGEE. CDR3 sequence: CASSVGGGGPLTDTQYF. The CDR3 bases are TGTGCCAGCAGCGTAGGGGGAGGGGGACCTCTCACAGATACGCAGTATTTT.

There are a few counts of this clone. V usage is TRBV6-1 and J usage is TRBJ2-1; 12 bases are a match to TRBD2. The J segment lost 8 bases and the V segment lost 4 bases, leaving 12 bases of the junction unmatched. Germline assignment: CDR1 MNHNS and CDR2 SASEGT. The CDR3 length is 17 residues. CDR3 sequence reads: CASSVVRLAGVGDEQFF. For the CDR3, the DNA is TGTGCCAGCAGTGTGGTTAGACTAGCGGGGGTGGGTGATGAGCAGTTCTTC.

V gene TRBV7-2 combines with J gene TRBJ2-7; 8 bases line up with TRBD2. Germline CDR1 reads SGHTA; CDR2 reads FQGNSA. Trimming at V came to 1 base and at J to 2 bases, leaving 4 bases not matched to a gene. CDR3 length equals 15 residues. CDR3 nucleotide sequence: TGTGCCAGCAGCTTAGTTCACGGGGGGGCCTACGAGCAGTACTTC. This gives the protein CASSLVHGGAYEQYF.

This chain uses TRBV7-3 with TRBJ2-3, with TRBD2 identical over 13 bases. The CDR3 is 16 residues long. CDR1 is SGHTA and CDR2 is FQGTGA in the germline V gene. The V segment lost 5 bases and the J segment 2 bases; nucleotides outside the gene matches: 4. The DNA for the CDR3 is TGTGCCAGCAGCCCAGGGACTAGCGGGGACACAGATACGCAGTATTTT. Residues: CASSPGTSGDTDTQYF.

The chain is built from TRBV6-1 and TRBJ1-5, with TRBD1 as a possible D gene (5 bases). The germline V gene has CDR1 MNHNS and CDR2 SASEGT. V was clipped by 1 base and J by 11 bases, with 15 bases between them. There are 14 residues in the CDR3. The CDR3 loop is CASSEEDTHGAQHF. The CDR3 DNA sequence: TGTGCCAGCAGTGAAGAGGACACTCATGGAGCCCAGCATTTT.

CDR3 region: CASSPQGAADTQYF. In nucleotides, the CDR3 is TGTGCCAGCAGCCCACAGGGGGCCGCAGATACGCAGTATTTT. V usage is TRBV7-6 and J usage is TRBJ2-3; TRBD1 matches at 9 bases. This CDR3 region has 14 residues. V lost 5 bases, J lost 4 bases, and 4 bases stayed unmatched. Per the germline V gene, CDR1 is SGHVS and CDR2 is FNYEAQ.